The text below deals with one TCR beta chain. The ends were cut back, 3 bases at V and 2 bases at J, with 8 bases in the middle. The CDR3 loop spans 13 amino acids. Germline-derived CDR1 and CDR2 are SGHNT and YYREEE (reference sequence). This entry belongs to a study of blood T cell repertoires in COVID-19. Clones were read by immunoSEQ multiplex PCR, and TCRdb kept only the in-frame ones, dropping some. The sample has under 300,000 clones; over 80% are singletons. The V and J genes are TRBV5-4 and TRBJ1-2; a possible D gene is TRBD1 (5 bases). This receptor was taken from a woman aged 18-35 years who had recovered from COVID-19. Sequencing was performed on PBMCs or T cells enriched from blood (not recorded which). CDR3 sequence (DNA): TGTGCCAGCAGCTCGGGGGAAAACTATGGCTACACCTTC. Amino acid sequence: CASSSGENYGYTF.